These 27 T cell receptor beta chains came from one sample sequenced in a study of identical twins. TCRdb re-called the 5' RACE reads with MiXCR, one entry per CDR3 protein. The sample carries hundreds of thousands of distinct CDR3 sequences, 8% to 9% recorded once. Another study also made use of these data, one on yellow fever vaccine responses in identical twins.

Sequences were obtained from PBMCs. Receptor source: a woman in her late teens or twenties in good health.

The CDR3: CSATGGGTDTQYF. CDR3 nucleotide sequence: TGCAGTGCTACAGGGGGCGGCACAGATACGCAGTATTTT. The chain has TRBV20-1 and TRBJ2-3, with 8 bases matching TRBD1. V was pared by 4 bases and J by 1 base, with 1 base of the junction left unmatched. The CDR3 contains 13 residues. Per germline, CDR1 DFQATT and CDR2 SNEGSKA (reference sequence).

This clonotype was found a few times. V is TRBV29-1 and J is TRBJ2-1; perhaps TRBD2 as D (5 bases). CDR1 SQVTM and CDR2 ANQGSEA come from the germline V gene. V was cut by 4 bases and J by 8 bases, with 21 bases left in between. CDR3 length: 15 residues. CDR3 nucleotide sequence: TGCAGCGTTGTGGACCCGGGGTCACTTGAGGATGAGCAGTTCTTC. It specifies CSVVDPGSLEDEQFF.

This clonotype was counted at least ten times. The chain links TRBV6-2 or TRBV6-3 to TRBJ2-7; maybe TRBD1 (6 bases). This CDR3 is 14 amino acids long. The germline CDR1 and CDR2 sequences are MNHEY and SVGEGT. Trimming pared 5 bases from V and 3 bases from J, leaving 14 bases between. CDR3 amino acids: CASSTPGQSYEQYF. The CDR3 DNA sequence: TGTGCCAGCAGTACTCCGGGACAAAGCTACGAGCAGTACTTC.

This clonotype was seen many times. The chain joins TRBV7-9 to TRBJ1-2, with 8 nucleotides matching TRBD1. V was pared by 5 bases and J by 8 bases, with 13 bases of the junction left unmatched. This CDR3 is built from 15 residues. CDR1 is SEHNR, CDR2 FQNEAQ, per germline (reference sequence). CDR3 in amino acids: CASSLGQGNSWGYTF. CDR3 coding DNA: TGTGCCAGCAGCCTAGGACAGGGTAACTCGTGGGGCTACACCTTC.

This clonotype was counted between two and nine times. The chain links TRBV5-1 to TRBJ2-2; D is perhaps TRBD2 (6 bases). Per the germline V gene, CDR1 is SGHRS and CDR2 is YFSETQ. The CDR3 extends over 15 amino acids. Trimming stripped 0 bases from V and 5 bases from J, with 11 bases between. As DNA, the CDR3 is TGCGCCAGCAGCTTGGATGGGGGGACGACCGGGGAGCTGTTTTTT. This gives the protein CASSLDGGTTGELFF.

This clonotype was recorded many times. The V gene is TRBV7-2, the J gene TRBJ2-2; D not resolved. Trimming left V 3 bases short and J 5 bases short, with 10 bases between. Germline values: CDR1 SGHTA, CDR2 FQGNSA. This CDR3 is built from 14 residues. In DNA form, the CDR3 reads TGTGCCAGCAGCTTCACCCCTAGGACCGGGGAGCTGTTTTTT. Its protein is CASSFTPRTGELFF.

In its sample, this clonotype was seen many times. This chain uses TRBV4-3 with TRBJ2-3; no firm D call. The CDR3 sequence is 14 residues long. CDR1 and CDR2 (germline): LGHNA, YSLEER. V lost 0 bases and J 4 bases, leaving 8 bases between the germline ends. CDR3 nucleotide sequence: TGCGCCAGCAGCCAAGATCGCTCTCCAGATACGCAGTATTTT. The encoded protein is CASSQDRSPDTQYF.

This clonotype was found many times. The chain's CDR3 is CASSLAPTGTYEQYF. The CDR3 region has the DNA TGTGCCAGCAGTTTAGCGCCTACAGGAACCTACGAGCAGTACTTC. The chain couples TRBV12-3 or TRBV12-4 to TRBJ2-7; maybe TRBD1 (5 bases). CDR3 length equals 15 residues. V lost 0 bases to trimming and J lost 2 bases, with 11 bases between them.

This clonotype has just a few counts. The chain couples TRBV29-1 to TRBJ2-5; D not resolved. Per germline, CDR1 SQVTM and CDR2 ANQGSEA. There are 15 residues in the CDR3. The germline V and J ends were trimmed by 4 bases and 2 bases, with 17 bases remaining between them. CDR3 sequence reads: CSVGAPALLQETQYF. CDR3 in DNA: TGCAGCGTTGGGGCGCCAGCATTACTGCAAGAGACCCAGTACTTC. The full variable domain, rest sourced from reference TRBV29-1 and TRBJ2-5, is SAVISQKPSRDICQRGTSLTIQCQVDSQVTMMFWYRQQPGQSLTLIATANQGSEATYESGFVIDKFPISRPNLTFSTLTVSNMSPEDSSIYLCSVGAPALLQETQYFGPGTRLLVL.

The chain has TRBV9 and TRBJ2-5; no clear D gene. The CDR3 is 13 amino acids. The germline V and J ends were trimmed by 8 bases and 0 bases, with 11 bases remaining between them. Germline assignment: CDR1 SGDLS and CDR2 YYNGEE. The CDR3 sequence is CARETEYQETQYF. CDR3 bases: TGTGCCAGAGAGACGGAGTACCAAGAGACCCAGTACTTC.

This chain links TRBV27 with TRBJ2-7; a possible D gene is TRBD2 (5 bases). V shed 6 bases and J shed 1 base, with 10 bases lying between them. Germline assignment: CDR1 MNHEY and CDR2 SMNVEV (reference sequence). The CDR3 runs to 13 residues. CDR3 protein: CASSGLLSYEQYF. CDR3 DNA sequence: TGTGCCAGCAGCGGACTTCTATCCTACGAGCAGTACTTC.

This clonotype was counted only a few times. The chain carries TRBV2 and TRBJ2-1; D remains ambiguous. Germline loops: CDR1 SNHLY, CDR2 FYNNEI. V was clipped by 5 bases and J by 5 bases, with 16 bases between them. The CDR3 is 15 amino acids. The CDR3 protein is CASSSLFLANNEQFF. Here the CDR3 DNA reads TGTGCCAGCAGTTCCCTATTTTTGGCAAACAATGAGCAGTTCTTC.

This clonotype was seen a few times. The chain employs TRBV20-1 and TRBJ2-3; D possibly uses TRBD1 or TRBD2 (6 bases each). The CDR3 is 16 residues long. Germline lookup yields CDR1 DFQATT and CDR2 SNEGSKA (reference sequence). V was trimmed by 3 bases and J by 7 bases, leaving 23 bases between them. The CDR3 is CSASRPQEGVRHTQYF. For the CDR3, the DNA is TGCAGTGCTAGCCGACCCCAGGAGGGGGTGAGGCATACGCAGTATTTT.

This clonotype was detected many times. CDR3 sequence: CASSLDGNSYNEQFF. DNA for the CDR3: TGTGCCAGCAGCTTAGACGGGAACTCCTACAATGAGCAGTTCTTC. This chain joins TRBV11-3 and TRBJ2-1, with TRBD2 as a possible D gene (5 bases). Trimming removed 0 bases at V and 0 bases at J, with 6 bases between. Germline CDR1 is SGHNT and CDR2 is YENEEA. The CDR3 is 15 amino acids. Together with reference TRBV11-3 and TRBJ2-1, the CDR3 gives the full variable domain: EAGVVQSPRYKIIEKKQPVAFWCNPISGHNTLYWYLQNLGQGPELLIRYENEEAVDDSQLPKDRFSAERLKGVDSTLKIQPAELGDSAVYLCASSLDGNSYNEQFFGPGTRLTVL.

The table lists this clonotype with many counts. The CDR3 region is CASVVQGAGELFF. CDR3 sequence (DNA): TGTGCCAGCGTCGTACAGGGCGCCGGGGAGCTGTTTTTT. This chain links TRBV7-2 with TRBJ2-2; tentative D call: TRBD1 (6 bases). Trimming took off 8 bases at V and 6 bases at J, with 13 bases between the two ends. The CDR3 runs 13 residues. Germline loops: CDR1 SGHTA, CDR2 FQGNSA.

A few counts support this clonotype. This sequence joins TRBV5-5 and TRBJ2-2; 11 bases fit TRBD2. The germline gives CDR1 SGHKS, CDR2 YYEKEE (reference sequence). J lost 3 bases, V lost 4 bases, and 8 bases had no gene match. The CDR3 runs to 17 residues. This chain's CDR3 is CASSGRLAGLDTGELFF. The CDR3 bases are TGTGCCAGCAGCGGGCGACTAGCGGGGCTAGACACCGGGGAGCTGTTTTTT.

In its sample, this clonotype was seen many times. Here the CDR3 reads CASSSGGQYHEQFF. In DNA, the CDR3 is TGTGCCAGCAGTTCGGGAGGACAGTACCATGAGCAGTTCTTC. The chain couples TRBV12-3 or TRBV12-4 to TRBJ2-1; the D gene is possibly TRBD2 (7 bases). Trimming stripped 4 bases from V and 8 bases from J, with 15 bases between. The CDR3 loop spans 14 amino acids.

This clonotype was recorded many times. The CDR3 loop reads CASSRLLAGMYNEQFF. In nucleotides, the CDR3 is TGTGCCAGCAGCCGCCTCCTAGCGGGGATGTACAATGAGCAGTTCTTC. The chain is built from TRBV7-2 and TRBJ2-1; 9 bases line up with TRBD2. This CDR3 is built from 16 residues. Germline V CDR1 and CDR2: SGHTA, FQGNSA. Trimming took 5 bases from V and 4 from J; bases not matched to a gene: 9.

The chain links TRBV4-1 to TRBJ1-1; D is possibly TRBD1 (5 bases). V shed 1 base and J shed 5 bases, with 17 bases lying between them. CDR3 size: 16 residues. CDR1 is MGHRA and CDR2 is YSYEKL in the germline V gene. As DNA, the CDR3 is TGCGCCAGCAGCCAAGTGGGGGGAGGAGGCCGGACTGAAGCTTTCTTT. Its translation is CASSQVGGGGRTEAFF.

This clonotype was seen more than once but under ten times. The chain links TRBV20-1 to TRBJ2-7; D possibly uses TRBD1 or TRBD2 (6 bases each). The CDR3 sequence is 14 residues long. From germline, CDR1 is DFQATT and CDR2 SNEGSKA (reference sequence). V dropped 3 bases and J dropped 2 bases, with 14 bases sitting between them. The CDR3 sequence is CSARRGALTYEQYF. In nucleotides, the CDR3 is TGCAGTGCTAGGAGGGGGGCACTCACCTACGAGCAGTACTTC.

J is TRBJ2-1 and V is TRBV20-1; D unresolved. The germline V gene has CDR1 DFQATT and CDR2 SNEGSKA (reference sequence). The length of the CDR3 is 13 residues. The V end lost 0 bases, the J end lost 3 bases, and 6 bases lay between the germline ends. The CDR3 DNA reads TGCAGTGCTAGAGATGGGTACTACAATGAGCAGTTCTTC. It specifies CSARDGYYNEQFF.

This chain links TRBV7-9 with TRBJ2-1; the D is unclear. The CDR3 contains 15 residues. Trimming cost V 4 bases and J 4 bases, with 14 bases left between them. Germline V gives CDR1 SEHNR, CDR2 FQNEAQ (reference sequence). DNA of the CDR3: TGTGCCAGCAGCTCCCCGGATTTGGGGTACAATGAGCAGTTCTTC. It encodes CASSSPDLGYNEQFF.

The chain has TRBV6-5 and TRBJ2-5; D remains unclear. This CDR3 has 15 residues. V was trimmed by 0 bases and J by 5 bases, leaving 13 bases between them. Germline V gene data show CDR1 as MNHEY and CDR2 as SVGAGI. In nucleotides, the CDR3 is TGTGCCAGCAGTTACTCGAGAGCTGGGGTCGAGACCCAGTACTTC. It codes for CASSYSRAGVETQYF.

This rearrangement joins TRBV2 to TRBJ2-1; no firm D call. The CDR3 length is 14 residues. Per the germline V gene, CDR1 is SNHLY and CDR2 is FYNNEI. Trimming took 7 bases from V and 3 from J, leaving 13 bases between them. CDR3: CASTRTALYNEQFF. In nucleotides, the CDR3 is TGTGCCAGCACACGAACTGCCCTCTACAATGAGCAGTTCTTC.

This clonotype was detected only a few times. Here the CDR3 reads CASRKSQGYLGDTQYF. CDR3 DNA: TGTGCCAGCAGAAAAAGCCAGGGTTACCTTGGGGATACGCAGTATTTT. The chain uses TRBV28 and TRBJ2-3; D may be TRBD1 (5 bases). V gave up 6 bases and J gave up 6 bases, with 22 bases separating them. In germline, CDR1 is MDHEN, CDR2 SYDVKM. The CDR3 loop spans 16 amino acids.

This clonotype was detected only a few times. One end of the junction does not line up with germline, which may come from a read error. The rearrangement joins TRBV3-1 to TRBJ1-5; no firm D call. Germline V CDR1 and CDR2: LGHDT, YNNKEL (reference sequence). This CDR3 has 15 residues. CDR3 DNA sequence: TGTGCCAGCAGCCAAGAATGGGGTAGCAGTCAGCCCCAGCATTTT. The encoded protein is CASSQEWGSSQPQHF. The whole variable domain, remainder taken from reference TRBV3-1 and TRBJ1-5, is DTAVSQTPKYLVTQMGNDKSIKCEQNLGHDTMYWYKQDSKKFLKIMFSYNNKELIINETVPNRFSPKSPDKAHLNLHINSLELGDSAVYFCASSQEWGSSQPQHFGDGTRLSIL.

There are many counts of this clonotype. The chain uses TRBV6-1 and TRBJ1-2; D perhaps matches TRBD1 (6 bases). Germline V gene sequence: CDR1 MNHNS, CDR2 SASEGT. The CDR3 consists of 15 residues. V lost 5 bases to trimming and J lost 0 bases, with 13 bases between them. Here the CDR3 DNA reads TGTGCCAGCAGTACGGGGGACACAACTAACTATGGCTACACCTTC. Translating gives CASSTGDTTNYGYTF.